Sequencing of this T cell receptor (beta chain) was carried out in a study of control samples from healthy donors and cancer patients. The length of the CDR3 is 12 residues. V lost 1 base, J lost 8 bases, and 3 bases lay in between. The V gene's germline CDR1 is LGHNT and CDR2 FRNRAP. The table came from immunoSEQ multiplex PCR; TCRdb's copy has only in-frame clones and leaves some out. This table has 65,000 to 75,000 clones, about 90% appearing once. The chain couples TRBV12-5 to TRBJ1-6; D uncertain. Input material: blood. The receptor's source is a woman aged 50 to 60 in good health. CDR3 nucleotides: TGTGCTAGTGGTTTGGGGGATTCACCCCTCCACTTT. This gives the protein CASGLGDSPLHF. The variable domain in full, with the rest retrieved from reference TRBV12-5 and TRBJ1-6, is DARVTQTPRHKVTEMGQEVTMRCQPILGHNTVFWYRQTMMQGLELLAYFRNRAPLDDSGMPKDRFSAEMPDATLATLKIQPSEPRDSAVYFCASGLGDSPLHFGNGTRLTVT.